This T cell receptor (beta chain) appears in the sequencing data of a study of spatial heterogeneity in lung cancer. Points from the study as a whole: Tumor mutation count correlated with how many alpha and beta TCRs expanded intratumorally.

MiXCR was run by TCRdb on the 5' RACE reads, yielding one entry per CDR3 protein. The data contain about 100,000 distinct CDR3 sequences, approximately 4.4% of them seen just once; the ten biggest clones take up about 20%. The sample holds many counts of this clonotype. What it recognizes is unknown. Regarding time point: sample taken at primary tumor resection. Samples were donated by 72 untreated early-stage non-small cell lung cancer patients. Tumor, nontumor lung or frozen PBMC supplied whole RNA, sequenced without sorting. CDR3 length equals 16 residues. Trimming took off 3 bases at V and 1 base at J, with 13 bases between the two ends. Germline CDR1 reads LNHNV; CDR2 reads YYDKDF (reference sequence).

Material: lung tumor tissue, obtained at surgery. V usage is TRBV15 and J usage is TRBJ1-5; D is perhaps TRBD1 (5 bases). This receptor was obtained from a male donor with early-stage non-small cell lung cancer. DNA for the CDR3: TGTGCCACCAGCAGCCAGGGACCCATGAGCAATCAGCCCCAGCATTTT. As protein: CATSSQGPMSNQPQHF.